This passage covers 3 T cell receptor beta chains from one sample sequenced in a study of pediatric ulcerative colitis. The rectum was sampled with one to two pinch biopsies at colonoscopy. Libraries were prepared by immunoSEQ multiplex PCR; TCRdb keeps only in-frame clonotypes and omits some of them. The sample includes 20,000 to 30,000 clones, 55% to 85% seen only once; the top ten take approximately 8%. Sequencing was carried out using gut tissue. These receptors all stem from a boy aged 5-17 years with severe ulcerative colitis.

The chain recombines TRBV11-2 with TRBJ2-7; TRBD2 is a possible D gene (6 bases). V gave up 1 base and J gave up 7 bases, with 20 bases separating them. Germline CDR1 is SGHAT and CDR2 is FQNNGV. This CDR3 spans 16 amino acids. CDR3 amino acids: CASSLATRDSKGEQYF. The CDR3 DNA reads as TGTGCCAGCAGCTTAGCTACACGGGACTCCAAGGGTGAGCAGTACTTC. Complete variable domain (other parts from reference TRBV11-2 and TRBJ2-7): EAGVAQSPRYKIIEKRQSVAFWCNPISGHATLYWYQQILGQGPKLLIQFQNNGVVDDSQLPKDRFSAERLKGVDSTLKIQPAKLEDSAVYLCASSLATRDSKGEQYFGPGTRLTVT.

The count of this clone is one. The CDR3 sequence is CASSLFTNTGELFF. The CDR3 nucleotides read TGTGCCAGCAGCTTGTTCACGAACACCGGGGAGCTGTTTTTT. V is TRBV11-3 and J is TRBJ2-2, with D unclear. This CDR3 is 14 amino acids long. CDR1 and CDR2 from the germline V gene are SGHNT and YENEEA. Deletions cut 3 bases from V and 0 bases from J, with 5 bases between.

The chain employs TRBV9 and TRBJ2-7; 8 nucleotides align to TRBD2. J was trimmed by 2 bases and V by 0 bases; bases with no gene match: 1. Germline V CDR1 and CDR2: SGDLS, YYNGEE. This CDR3 comprises 14 residues. The CDR3 is CASSVGTSTYEQYF. Here the CDR3 DNA reads TGTGCCAGCAGCGTAGGGACTAGCACCTACGAGCAGTACTTC.